This T cell receptor beta chain is from a study of molecular identifiers for immune sequencing clone quantification. This clonotype has only a few counts. TCRdb processed the PCR reads anew with MiXCR; each CDR3 protein has one entry. The table includes hundreds of thousands of distinct CDR3 sequences, 25% detected once. Germline CDR1 reads SGHDT; CDR2 reads YYEEEE. Trimming left V 4 bases short and J 5 bases short, with 13 bases between. The CDR3 runs to 13 residues. The rearrangement joins TRBV5-6 to TRBJ2-7; unclear D gene. What was sequenced was naive CD8+ T cells from blood, with Jurkat cell RNA spiked in. The subset here: FACS-sorted CD8+CD4-CCR7+CD45RA+ naive T cells. The receptor was derived from a human donor in good health. Some libraries in this study had Jurkat cell RNA spiked in. The CDR3 DNA is TGTGCCAGCAGCGTCTCCCAAGGTAACGAGCAGTACTTC. It encodes CASSVSQGNEQYF.